The clone carrying this TCR beta chain was seen many times. One end of the junction varies from germline; a read error may be responsible. Participants were aged about 18 to 100 years from around 24 US areas. This record belongs to a study of blood T cell repertoires in COVID-19. Study background: Sources were T cells, B-cell-depleted T cells, or PBMCs; the material itself was cDNA or gDNA.

The CDR3 is made up of 15 amino acids. Per the germline V gene, CDR1 is MNHNS and CDR2 is SASEGT. Profiled with immunoSEQ multiplex PCR; TCRdb holds only in-frame clones, not every one. In the table there are a few hundred thousand clones, roughly four fifths of which are singletons. The origin of this receptor is a man aged 35 to 55 who had recovered from COVID-19. Sequencing was carried out using PBMCs or T cells enriched from blood (not recorded which). The chain couples TRBV6-1 to TRBJ1-3; D call uncertain. The CDR3 here is CASSEGLGARNTIYF. The CDR3 DNA reads TGTGCCAGCAGCGAAGGCTTAGGAGCTAGAAACACCATATATTTT.